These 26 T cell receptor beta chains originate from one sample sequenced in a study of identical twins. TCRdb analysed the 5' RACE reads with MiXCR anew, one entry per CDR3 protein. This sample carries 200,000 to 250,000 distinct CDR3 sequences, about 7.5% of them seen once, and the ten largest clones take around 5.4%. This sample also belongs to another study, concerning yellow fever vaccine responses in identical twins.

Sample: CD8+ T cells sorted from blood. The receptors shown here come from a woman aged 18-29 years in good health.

The CDR3 DNA reads as TGTGCCAGCAGTTTCTCCGGACAGGGGATCACAGATACGCAGTATTTT. As protein: CASSFSGQGITDTQYF. The chain carries TRBV27 and TRBJ2-3, with 9 bases fitting TRBD1. CDR3 length equals 16 residues. Germline CDR1 is MNHEY and CDR2 is SMNVEV (reference sequence). Germline trimming cut 3 bases from V and 2 bases from J; bases unmatched to any gene: 6.

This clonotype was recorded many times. CDR3 nucleotides: TGTGCCAGCAGCTTAGTAACGGGACAGATTGAGCAGTACGTC. Residues: CASSLVTGQIEQYV. The chain uses TRBV7-8 and TRBJ2-7; 7 bases agree with TRBD1. V gave up 1 base and J gave up 7 bases; unmatched junction bases: 7. CDR1 SGHVS and CDR2 FQNEAQ come from the germline V gene. The CDR3 runs 14 residues.

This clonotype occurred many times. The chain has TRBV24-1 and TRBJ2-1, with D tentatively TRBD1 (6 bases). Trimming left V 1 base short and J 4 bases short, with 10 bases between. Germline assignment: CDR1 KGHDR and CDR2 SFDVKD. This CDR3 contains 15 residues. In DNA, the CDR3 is TGTGCCACCAGTGATTTAAGGACAGCTTACAATGAGCAGTTCTTC. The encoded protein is CATSDLRTAYNEQFF.

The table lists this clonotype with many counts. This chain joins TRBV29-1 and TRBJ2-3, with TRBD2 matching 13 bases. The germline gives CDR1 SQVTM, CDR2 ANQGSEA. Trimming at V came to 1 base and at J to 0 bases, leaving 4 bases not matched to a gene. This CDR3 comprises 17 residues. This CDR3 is CSVEGTSGSPSTDTQYF. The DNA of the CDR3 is TGCAGCGTTGAAGGGACTAGCGGGAGTCCTAGCACAGATACGCAGTATTTT.

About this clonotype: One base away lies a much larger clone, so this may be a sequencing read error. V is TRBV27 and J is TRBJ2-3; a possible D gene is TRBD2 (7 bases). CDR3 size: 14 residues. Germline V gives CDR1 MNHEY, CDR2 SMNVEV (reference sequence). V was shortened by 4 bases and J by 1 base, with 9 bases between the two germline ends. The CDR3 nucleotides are TGTGCCAGCAGTTGGGGGGGGCGCACAGATACGCAGTATTTT. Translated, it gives CASSWGGRTDTQYF.

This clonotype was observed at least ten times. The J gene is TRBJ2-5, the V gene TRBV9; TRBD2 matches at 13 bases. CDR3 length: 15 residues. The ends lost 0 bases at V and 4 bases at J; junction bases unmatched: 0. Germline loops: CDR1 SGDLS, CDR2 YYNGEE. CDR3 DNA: TGTGCCAGCAGCGTAGGACTAGCGGGAGGAGAGACCCAGTACTTC. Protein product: CASSVGLAGGETQYF.

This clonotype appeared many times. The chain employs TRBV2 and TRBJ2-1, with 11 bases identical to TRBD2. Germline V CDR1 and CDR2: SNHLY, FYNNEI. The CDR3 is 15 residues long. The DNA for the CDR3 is TGTGCGTCCCTGGGGGGACTAGCGGTGGGCAATGAGCAGTTCTTC. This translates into CASLGGLAVGNEQFF. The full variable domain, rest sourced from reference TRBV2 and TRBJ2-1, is EPEVTQTPSHQVTQMGQEVILRCVPISNHLYFYWYRQILGQKVEFLVSFYNNEISEKSEIFDDQFSVERPDGSNFTLKIRSTKLEDSAMYFCASLGGLAVGNEQFFGPGTRLTVL.

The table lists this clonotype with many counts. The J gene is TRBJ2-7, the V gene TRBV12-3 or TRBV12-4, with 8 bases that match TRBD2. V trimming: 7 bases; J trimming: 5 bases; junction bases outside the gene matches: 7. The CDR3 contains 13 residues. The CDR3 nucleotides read TGTGCCAGCACTATAGGACTAGCCGACGAGCAGTACTTC. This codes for CASTIGLADEQYF.

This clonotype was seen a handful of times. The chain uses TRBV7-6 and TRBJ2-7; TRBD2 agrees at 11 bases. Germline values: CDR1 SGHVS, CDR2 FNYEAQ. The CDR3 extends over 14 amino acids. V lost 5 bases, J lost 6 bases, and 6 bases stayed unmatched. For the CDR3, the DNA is TGTGCCAGCAGCCTGGGACTAGCGGTCTCCGAGCAGTACTTC. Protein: CASSLGLAVSEQYF.

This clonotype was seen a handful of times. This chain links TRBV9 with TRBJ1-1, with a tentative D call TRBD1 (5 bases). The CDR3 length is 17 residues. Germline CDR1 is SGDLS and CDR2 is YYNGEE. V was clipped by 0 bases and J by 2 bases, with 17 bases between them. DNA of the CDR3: TGTGCCAGCAGCGTAGGGGGGTGGGCGTCAGAAAACACTGAAGCTTTCTTT. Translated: CASSVGGWASENTEAFF. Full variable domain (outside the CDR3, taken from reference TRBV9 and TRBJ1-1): DSGVTQTPKHLITATGQRVTLRCSPRSGDLSVYWYQQSLDQGLQFLIQYYNGEERAKGNILERFSAQQFPDLHSELNLSSLELGDSALYFCASSVGGWASENTEAFFGQGTRLTVV.

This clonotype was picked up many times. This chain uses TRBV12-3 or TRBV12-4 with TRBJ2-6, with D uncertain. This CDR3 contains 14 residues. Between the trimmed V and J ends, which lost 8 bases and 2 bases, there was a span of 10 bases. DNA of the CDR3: TGTGCCAGCTTCCCTGGGGCTGGGGCCAACGTCCTGACTTTC. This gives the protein CASFPGAGANVLTF.

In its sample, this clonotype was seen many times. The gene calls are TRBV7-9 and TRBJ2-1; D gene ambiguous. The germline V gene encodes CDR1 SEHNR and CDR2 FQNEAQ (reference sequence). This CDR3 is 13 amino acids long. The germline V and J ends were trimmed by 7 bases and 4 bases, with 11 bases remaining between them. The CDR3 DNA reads TGTGCCAGCACCCCTCCCGGATACAATGAGCAGTTCTTC. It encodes CASTPPGYNEQFF.

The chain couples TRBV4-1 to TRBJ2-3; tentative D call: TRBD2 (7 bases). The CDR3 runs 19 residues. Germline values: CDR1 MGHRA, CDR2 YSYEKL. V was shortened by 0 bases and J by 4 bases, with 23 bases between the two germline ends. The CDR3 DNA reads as TGCGCCAGCAGCCAAGAGGGGGGGGCAGGGCGGGATCTTTCAGATACGCAGTATTTT. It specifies CASSQEGGAGRDLSDTQYF.

CDR3 amino acids: CATSKNPQGIPSTDTQYF. The CDR3 nucleotides are TGTGCCACCAGCAAAAACCCACAGGGGATCCCTAGCACAGATACGCAGTATTTT. The chain employs TRBV15 and TRBJ2-3; 7 bases align to TRBD1. Germline-derived CDR1 and CDR2 are LNHNV and YYDKDF (reference sequence). CDR3 length: 18 amino acids. The trim removed 4 bases at V and 0 bases at J, leaving 13 bases unmatched.

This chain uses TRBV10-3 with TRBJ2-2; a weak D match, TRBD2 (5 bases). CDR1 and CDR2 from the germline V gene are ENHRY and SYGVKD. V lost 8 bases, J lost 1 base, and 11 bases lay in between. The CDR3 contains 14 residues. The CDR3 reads CAIGKEGNTGELFF. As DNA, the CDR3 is TGTGCCATCGGGAAAGAGGGGAACACCGGGGAGCTGTTTTTT.

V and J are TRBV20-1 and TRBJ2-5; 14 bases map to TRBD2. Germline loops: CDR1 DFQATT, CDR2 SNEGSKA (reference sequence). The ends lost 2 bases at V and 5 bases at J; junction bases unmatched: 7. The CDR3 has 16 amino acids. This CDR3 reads CSARSGTSGSGETQYF. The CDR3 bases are TGCAGTGCTAGATCCGGGACTAGCGGGAGCGGGGAGACCCAGTACTTC.

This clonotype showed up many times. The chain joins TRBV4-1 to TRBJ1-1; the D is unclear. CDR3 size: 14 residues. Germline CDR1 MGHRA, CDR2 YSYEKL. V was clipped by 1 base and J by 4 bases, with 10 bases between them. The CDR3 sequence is CASSQALGFTEAFF. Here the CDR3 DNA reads TGCGCCAGCAGCCAAGCTCTGGGGTTCACTGAAGCTTTCTTT.

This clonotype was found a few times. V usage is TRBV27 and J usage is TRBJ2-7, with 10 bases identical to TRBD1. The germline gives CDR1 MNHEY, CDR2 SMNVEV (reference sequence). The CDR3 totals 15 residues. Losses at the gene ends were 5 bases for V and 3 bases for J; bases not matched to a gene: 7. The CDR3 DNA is TGTGCCAGCAGTCCCACAGGACAGGGGGTCTACGAGCAGTACTTC. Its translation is CASSPTGQGVYEQYF.

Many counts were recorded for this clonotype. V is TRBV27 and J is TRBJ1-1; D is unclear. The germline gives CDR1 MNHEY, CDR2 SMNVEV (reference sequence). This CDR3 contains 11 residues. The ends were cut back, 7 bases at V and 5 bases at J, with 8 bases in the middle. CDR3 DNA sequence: TGTGCCAGCAAGACTCGGACTGAAGCTTTCTTT. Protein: CASKTRTEAFF.

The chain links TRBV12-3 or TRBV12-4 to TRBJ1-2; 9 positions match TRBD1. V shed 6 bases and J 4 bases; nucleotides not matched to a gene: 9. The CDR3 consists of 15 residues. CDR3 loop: CASSMNRGLIYGYTF. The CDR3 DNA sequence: TGTGCCAGCAGCATGAACAGGGGGCTCATCTATGGCTACACCTTC.

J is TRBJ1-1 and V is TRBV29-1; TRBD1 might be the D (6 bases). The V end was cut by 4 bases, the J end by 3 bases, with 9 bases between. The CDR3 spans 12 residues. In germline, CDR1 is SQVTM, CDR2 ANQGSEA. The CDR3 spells CSVGDTYTEAFF. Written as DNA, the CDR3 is TGCAGCGTTGGGGACACCTACACTGAAGCTTTCTTT.

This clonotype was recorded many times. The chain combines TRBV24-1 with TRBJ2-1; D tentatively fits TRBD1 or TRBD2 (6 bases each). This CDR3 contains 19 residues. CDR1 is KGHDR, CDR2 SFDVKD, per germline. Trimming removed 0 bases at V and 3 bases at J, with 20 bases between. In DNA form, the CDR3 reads TGTGCCACCAGTGATTTGAGGGGGGCCCCCACCTCGGACTACAATGAGCAGTTCTTC. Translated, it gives CATSDLRGAPTSDYNEQFF.

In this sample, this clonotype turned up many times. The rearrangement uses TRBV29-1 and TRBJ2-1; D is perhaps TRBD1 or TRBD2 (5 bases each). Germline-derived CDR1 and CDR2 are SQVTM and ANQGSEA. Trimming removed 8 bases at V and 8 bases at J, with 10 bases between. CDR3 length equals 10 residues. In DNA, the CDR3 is TGCAGCTATCGAGGGGATGAGCAGTTCTTC. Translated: CSYRGDEQFF.

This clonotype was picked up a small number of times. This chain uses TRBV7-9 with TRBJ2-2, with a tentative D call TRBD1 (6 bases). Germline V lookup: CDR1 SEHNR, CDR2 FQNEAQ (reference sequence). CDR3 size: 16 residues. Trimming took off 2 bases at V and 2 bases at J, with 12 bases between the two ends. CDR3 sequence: CASSLPGTQNTGELFF. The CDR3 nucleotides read TGTGCCAGCAGCTTACCCGGGACACAAAACACCGGGGAGCTGTTTTTT.

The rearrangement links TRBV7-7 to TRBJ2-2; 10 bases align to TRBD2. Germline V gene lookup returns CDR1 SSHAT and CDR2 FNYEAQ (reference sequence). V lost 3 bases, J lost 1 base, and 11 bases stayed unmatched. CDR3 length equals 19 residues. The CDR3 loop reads CASSFRTVAGGLNTGELFF. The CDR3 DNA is TGTGCCAGCAGCTTTCGGACCGTAGCGGGGGGTCTGAACACCGGGGAGCTGTTTTTT.

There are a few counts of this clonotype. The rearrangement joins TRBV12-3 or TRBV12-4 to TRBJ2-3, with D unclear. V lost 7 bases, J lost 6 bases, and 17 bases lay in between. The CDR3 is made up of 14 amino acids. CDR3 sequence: CASNLHQEGDTQYF. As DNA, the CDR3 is TGTGCCAGCAATCTTCACCAGGAAGGGGATACGCAGTATTTT.